This section outlines one TCR beta chain sequence together with its context. An end of the junction does not agree with germline; a read error may underlie this. The CDR3 totals 15 residues. Germline V CDR1 and CDR2: SGHVS, FQNEAQ. The data were taken from a study of blood T cell repertoires in COVID-19. Assay used: immunoSEQ multiplex PCR; TCRdb lists only in-frame clones, some missing. The sample contains about 120,000 clones, 80% to 90% of which appear only once. The sample consisted of peripheral blood. The origin of this receptor is a human donor in a cohort sampled during active COVID-19. The rearrangement links TRBV7-8 to TRBJ1-4; weak D call: TRBD1 (5 bases). The CDR3 nucleotides read TGTGCCAGAAGGGATCGGGGGGTGTACGTCCCAGCGTCCCTTTTT. Translated: CARRDRGVYVPASLF.